Shown below are 13 T cell receptor beta chains from a single sample sequenced in a study of identifying expanded T cells in peripheral blood. Sequenced by immunoSEQ multiplex PCR; TCRdb stores in-frame clones only, minus some. The sample carries roughly 81,000 clones, around 84% recorded once. The sequenced material came from blood. All receptors derive from a person aged 18 to 70 in good health.

The V and J genes are TRBV6-5 and TRBJ1-1; 12 bases align to TRBD1. The V segment lost 6 bases and the J segment 3 bases; nucleotides outside the gene matches: 5. This CDR3 has 15 amino acids. CDR1 is MNHEY, CDR2 SVGAGI, per germline. CDR3 sequence: CASRGQGAGDTEAFF. The CDR3 coding sequence is TGTGCCAGCAGGGGACAGGGGGCAGGGGACACTGAAGCTTTCTTT.

The rearrangement links TRBV28 to TRBJ1-3; no reliable D call. This CDR3 is built from 15 residues. The ends were cut back, 2 bases at V and 2 bases at J, with 10 bases in the middle. Looked up from germline, CDR1 is MDHEN and CDR2 is SYDVKM. The CDR3 region has the DNA TGTGCCAGCAGTTTAAGAGGTCCCCCTGGAAACACCATATATTTT. It specifies CASSLRGPPGNTIYF. The full variable domain, completed using reference TRBV28 and TRBJ1-3, is DVKVTQSSRYLVKRTGEKVFLECVQDMDHENMFWYRQDPGLGLRLIYFSYDVKMKEKGDIPEGYSVSREKKERFSLILESASTNQTSMYLCASSLRGPPGNTIYFGEGSWLTVV.

The rearrangement links TRBV7-2 to TRBJ2-1; 14 nucleotides match TRBD2. Looked up from germline, CDR1 is SGHTA and CDR2 is FQGNSA. The CDR3 is 16 residues long. V lost 3 bases and J lost 6; bases outside the gene matches: 4. The CDR3 is CASSLSGTSGGNEQFF. In nucleotides, the CDR3 is TGTGCCAGCAGCTTGTCCGGGACTAGCGGGGGCAATGAGCAGTTCTTC.

This clone was observed once. This chain links TRBV7-6 with TRBJ2-1; 11 nucleotides match TRBD2. From germline, CDR1 is SGHVS and CDR2 FNYEAQ. The CDR3 consists of 16 residues. V lost 4 bases, J lost 4 bases, and 6 bases stayed unmatched. CDR3: CASSSEGLADYNEQFF. CDR3 sequence (DNA): TGTGCCAGCAGCTCCGAGGGACTAGCGGATTACAATGAGCAGTTCTTC.

The genes are TRBV2 and TRBJ2-5, with D perhaps matching TRBD1 (6 bases). V gave up 8 bases and J gave up 5 bases, with 24 bases separating them. Germline CDR1 and CDR2: SNHLY and FYNNEI. CDR3 length equals 16 residues. The chain's CDR3 is CASLRDNPKSMETQYF. In DNA form, the CDR3 reads TGTGCCAGCCTCCGGGACAATCCCAAATCTATGGAGACCCAGTACTTC.

The CDR3 DNA follows: TGTGCCAGCTCGAAACCGGCCCCCCTAGGGGCCCAAGTGTTCTTC. Translation: CASSKPAPLGAQVFF. The chain combines TRBV7-9 with TRBJ2-1, with a possible D match to TRBD1 (5 bases). Trimming left V 8 bases short and J 15 bases short, with 29 bases between. This CDR3 comprises 15 residues. Germline CDR1 SEHNR, CDR2 FQNEAQ (reference sequence).

V usage is TRBV7-9 and J usage is TRBJ1-1, with a possible D match to TRBD1 (5 bases). V was pared by 2 bases and J by 3 bases, with 13 bases between. This CDR3 has 15 residues. In germline, CDR1 is SEHNR, CDR2 FQNEAQ (reference sequence). The chain's CDR3 is CASSLYQGRDTEAFF. The CDR3 nucleotides read TGTGCCAGCAGCTTATATCAGGGAAGAGACACTGAAGCTTTCTTT.

V usage is TRBV5-4 and J usage is TRBJ2-1; D uncertain. Trimming took off 0 bases at V and 5 bases at J, with 12 bases between the two ends. Germline loops: CDR1 SGHNT, CDR2 YYREEE (reference sequence). The CDR3 extends over 15 amino acids. The CDR3 spells CASSLGSQGNNEQFF. DNA for the CDR3: TGTGCCAGCAGCTTGGGGTCCCAAGGAAACAATGAGCAGTTCTTC.

The CDR3 DNA sequence: TGTGCCAGCAGCCGGCCGGGGTCAAATCAGCCCCAGCATTTT. It specifies CASSRPGSNQPQHF. The chain couples TRBV7-9 to TRBJ1-5; D gene unclear. This CDR3 region has 14 residues. Germline V gives CDR1 SEHNR, CDR2 FQNEAQ (reference sequence). V lost 5 bases, J lost 4 bases, and 12 bases lay in between.

This clone occurred many times. Other DNA sequences of this sample code for an identical CDR3. The chain uses TRBV2 and TRBJ2-7; 7 bases line up with TRBD1. This CDR3 comprises 12 residues. Germline V lookup: CDR1 SNHLY, CDR2 FYNNEI. Unmatched junction bases numbered 3, after V lost 8 bases and J lost 2 bases. The CDR3 DNA reads TGTGCCAGCTCGGACAGGACCTACGAGCAGTACTTC. It specifies CASSDRTYEQYF.

The chain couples TRBV28 to TRBJ2-5, with D possibly TRBD2 on 5 matching bases. The CDR3 consists of 17 residues. The germline gives CDR1 MDHEN, CDR2 SYDVKM. V was shortened by 6 bases and J by 1 base, with 21 bases between the two germline ends. Here the CDR3 reads CASRYEGRGGRQETQYF. The CDR3 DNA reads TGTGCCAGCAGGTATGAGGGCCGAGGAGGTCGCCAAGAGACCCAGTACTTC.

This clone was detected only once. The chain is built from TRBV28 and TRBJ1-4; no clear D. The CDR3 is made up of 14 amino acids. CDR1 is MDHEN and CDR2 is SYDVKM in the germline V gene. Between the trimmed V and J ends, which lost 3 bases and 4 bases, there was a span of 9 bases. Written as DNA, the CDR3 is TGTGCCAGCAGTTTGGCCCAGGATAATGAAAAACTGTTTTTT. It encodes CASSLAQDNEKLFF.

The genes are TRBV25-1 and TRBJ2-1, with 16 bases matching TRBD2. The J segment lost 13 bases and the V segment lost 1 base, leaving 7 bases of the junction unmatched. There are 16 residues in the CDR3. Per germline, CDR1 MGHDK and CDR2 SYGVNS. CDR3 sequence reads: CASSESPGTSGREQFF. For the CDR3, the DNA is TGTGCCAGCAGTGAATCTCCCGGGACTAGCGGGAGGGAACAGTTCTTC.